This record concerns one T cell receptor beta chain sequence. Its matching antigen is unknown. This CDR3 spans 15 amino acids. Germline V CDR1 and CDR2: SQVTM, ANQGSEA. V lost 0 bases and J lost 2, with 13 bases in between. This record comes from a study of cytomegalovirus exposure and HLA in healthy donors. General study findings and limits: As confirmed in vitro, three CMV-associated chains were specific for CMV antigens. Using the classifier, cytomegalovirus status was reportedly diagnosed with high specificity and sensitivity. Usually a TCR sequence was rare, but some public TCRs were found in many donors.

Clones were sequenced by immunoSEQ multiplex PCR, and TCRdb holds only the in-frame ones, with some missing. The repertoire holds under 250,000 clones, with about 90% as singletons. V gene TRBV29-1 combines with J gene TRBJ2-5; D may be TRBD1 (6 bases). The clonotype comes from a man aged 18 to 29 in good health and CMV-seropositive. Sequenced: PBMCs. Written as DNA, the CDR3 is TGCAGCGTTGAAGACATGGGACATAATCAAGAGACCCAGTACTTC. Protein sequence: CSVEDMGHNQETQYF.